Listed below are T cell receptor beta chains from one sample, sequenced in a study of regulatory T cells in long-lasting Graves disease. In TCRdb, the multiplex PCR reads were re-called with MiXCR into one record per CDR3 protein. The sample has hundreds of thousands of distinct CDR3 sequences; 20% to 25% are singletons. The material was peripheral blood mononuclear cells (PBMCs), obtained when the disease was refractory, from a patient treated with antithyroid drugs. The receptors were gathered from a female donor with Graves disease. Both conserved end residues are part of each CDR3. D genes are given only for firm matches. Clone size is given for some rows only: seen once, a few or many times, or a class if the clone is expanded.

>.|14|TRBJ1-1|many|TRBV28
CASSSGHPNTEAFF
TGTGCCAGCAGTTCAGGACATCCGAACACTGAAGCTTTCTTT
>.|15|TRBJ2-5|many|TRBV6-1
CASRPGEHDGETQYF
TGTGCCAGCAGACCGGGGGAGCATGATGGAGAGACCCAGTACTTC
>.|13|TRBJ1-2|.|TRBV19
CASRGYGFYGYTF
TGTGCCAGTAGGGGGTACGGGTTCTATGGCTACACCTTC
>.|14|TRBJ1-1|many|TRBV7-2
CASSKGPMNTEAFF
TGTGCCAGCAGCAAGGGTCCTATGAACACTGAAGCTTTCTTT
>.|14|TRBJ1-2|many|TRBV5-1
CASSLGIQSYGYTF
TGCGCCAGCAGCTTGGGAATCCAGAGCTATGGCTACACCTTC
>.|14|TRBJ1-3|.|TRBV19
CASSFEFSGNTIYF
TGTGCCAGTAGTTTCGAGTTCTCTGGAAACACCATATATTTT
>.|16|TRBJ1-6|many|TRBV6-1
CASSEYRASLSSPLHF
TGTGCCAGCAGTGAATATCGGGCCTCCCTGTCTTCACCCCTCCACTTT
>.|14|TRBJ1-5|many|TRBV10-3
CAISDRVGNQPQHF
TGTGCCATCAGTGACAGGGTTGGCAATCAGCCCCAGCATTTT
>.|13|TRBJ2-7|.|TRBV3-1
CASSQDRETRQYF
TGTGCCAGCAGCCAAGATCGCGAAACCCGGCAGTACTTC
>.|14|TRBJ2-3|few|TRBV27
CASSFVADTDTQYF
TGTGCCAGCAGTTTTGTGGCCGACACAGATACGCAGTATTTT
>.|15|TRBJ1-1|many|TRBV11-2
CASSSTPPLNTEAFF
TGTGCCAGCAGCTCTACGCCCCCCCTTAACACTGAAGCTTTCTTT
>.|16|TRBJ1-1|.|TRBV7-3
CASSLKPPGEETEAFF
TGTGCCAGCAGCTTAAAGCCCCCGGGGGAGGAGACTGAAGCTTTCTTT
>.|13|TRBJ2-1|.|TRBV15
CATSRGQTDEQFF
TGTGCCACCAGCAGGGGCCAGACAGATGAGCAGTTCTTC
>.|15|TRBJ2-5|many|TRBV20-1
CSASAPLIGVETQYF
TGCAGTGCTAGTGCCCCTTTAATAGGAGTGGAGACCCAGTACTTC
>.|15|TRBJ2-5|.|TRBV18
CASSPRQDSAETQYF
TGTGCCAGCTCACCGCGACAAGATAGCGCAGAGACCCAGTACTTC
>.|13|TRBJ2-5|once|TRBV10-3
CATKTGGEGTQYF
TGTGCCACCAAGACAGGTGGGGAAGGGACCCAGTACTTC
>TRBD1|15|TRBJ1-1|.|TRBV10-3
CAISESRTGYTEAFF
TGTGCCATCAGTGAGTCTAGGACAGGGTACACTGAAGCTTTCTTT
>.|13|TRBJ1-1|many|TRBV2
CASSEMGFAEAFF
TGTGCCAGCAGTGAAATGGGATTCGCTGAAGCTTTCTTT
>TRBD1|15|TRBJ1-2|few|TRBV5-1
CASSPYRGRIYGYTF
TGCGCCAGCAGCCCATACAGGGGGCGGATCTATGGCTACACCTTC
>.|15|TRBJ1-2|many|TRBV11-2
CASSLEVRRRYGYTF
TGTGCCAGCAGCTTAGAGGTCAGGAGGAGGTATGGCTACACCTTC
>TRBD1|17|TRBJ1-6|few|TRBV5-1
CASSLGQGFSYNSPLHF
TGCGCCAGCAGCTTGGGACAGGGATTCTCCTATAATTCACCCCTCCACTTT
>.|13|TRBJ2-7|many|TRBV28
CASSFLASYEQYF
TGTGCCAGCAGTTTTCTAGCTTCCTACGAGCAGTACTTC
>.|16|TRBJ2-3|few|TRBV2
CASSRPGLTSTDTQYF
TGTGCCAGCAGCCGACCGGGACTCACTAGCACAGATACGCAGTATTTT
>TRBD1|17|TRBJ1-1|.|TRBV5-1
CASRPTGTGGCYTEAFF
TGCGCCAGCAGGCCTACCGGGACAGGCGGGTGTTACACTGAAGCTTTCTTT
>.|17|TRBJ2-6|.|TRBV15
CATSTRQGLSGANVLTF
TGTGCCACCAGCACCCGTCAGGGTCTCTCTGGGGCCAACGTCCTGACTTTC
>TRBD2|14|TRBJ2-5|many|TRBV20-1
CSARDAGGRDTQYF
TGCAGTGCTAGAGATGCGGGGGGTAGGGATACCCAGTACTTC
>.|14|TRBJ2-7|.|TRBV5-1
CASSPSGSRYEQYF
TGCGCCAGCAGCCCCTCGGGCTCCCGCTACGAGCAGTACTTC
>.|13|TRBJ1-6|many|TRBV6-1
CASRASPGSPLHF
TGTGCCAGCAGGGCGAGCCCTGGTTCACCCCTCCACTTT
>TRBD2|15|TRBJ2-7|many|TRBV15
CATSIVREPSYEQYF
TGTGCCACCAGCATAGTGCGGGAGCCTTCCTACGAGCAGTACTTC
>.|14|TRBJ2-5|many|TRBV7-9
CASSSPGWGETQYF
TGTGCCAGCAGCTCACCCGGATGGGGGGAGACCCAGTACTTC
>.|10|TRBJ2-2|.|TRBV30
CAWNHGELFF
TGTGCCTGGAACCACGGGGAGCTGTTTTTT
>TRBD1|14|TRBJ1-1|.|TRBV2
CASSEQGARTEAFF
TGTGCCAGCAGTGAACAGGGGGCGCGTACTGAAGCTTTCTTT
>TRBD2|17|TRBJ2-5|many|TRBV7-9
CASSSRPGTSGEETQYF
TGTGCCAGCAGCTCCCGCCCTGGGACTAGCGGTGAAGAGACCCAGTACTTC
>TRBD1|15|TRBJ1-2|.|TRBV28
CASRPTGTGSYGYTF
TGTGCCAGCAGACCCACCGGGACAGGGAGCTATGGCTACACCTTC
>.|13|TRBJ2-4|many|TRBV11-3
CASSSTTKNIQYF
TGTGCCAGCAGCTCCACAACCAAAAACATTCAGTACTTC
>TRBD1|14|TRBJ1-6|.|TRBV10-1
CASSVDRNNSPLHF
TGCGCCAGCAGTGTGGACAGGAATAATTCACCCCTCCACTTT
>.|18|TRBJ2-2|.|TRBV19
CASGSSTLTARGTGELFF
TGTGCCAGTGGATCCTCCACCCTGACGGCGCGAGGCACCGGGGAGCTGTTTTTT